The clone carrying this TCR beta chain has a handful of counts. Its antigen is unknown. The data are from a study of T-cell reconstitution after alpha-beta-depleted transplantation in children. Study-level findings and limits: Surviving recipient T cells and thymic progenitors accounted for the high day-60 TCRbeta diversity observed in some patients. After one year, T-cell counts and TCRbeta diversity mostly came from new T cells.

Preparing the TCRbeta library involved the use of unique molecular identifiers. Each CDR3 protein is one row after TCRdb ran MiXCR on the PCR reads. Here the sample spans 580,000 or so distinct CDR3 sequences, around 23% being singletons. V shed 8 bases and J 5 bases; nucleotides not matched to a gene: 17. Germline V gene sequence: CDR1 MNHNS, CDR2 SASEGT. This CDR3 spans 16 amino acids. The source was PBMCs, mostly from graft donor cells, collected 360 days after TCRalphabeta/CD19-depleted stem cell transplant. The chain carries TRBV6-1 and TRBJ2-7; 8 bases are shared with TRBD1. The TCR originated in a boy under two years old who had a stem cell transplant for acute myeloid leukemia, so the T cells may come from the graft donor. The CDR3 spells CASRLGLGQAPHEQYV. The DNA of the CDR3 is TGTGCCAGCCGTCTCGGGTTGGGACAGGCTCCCCACGAGCAGTACGTC.